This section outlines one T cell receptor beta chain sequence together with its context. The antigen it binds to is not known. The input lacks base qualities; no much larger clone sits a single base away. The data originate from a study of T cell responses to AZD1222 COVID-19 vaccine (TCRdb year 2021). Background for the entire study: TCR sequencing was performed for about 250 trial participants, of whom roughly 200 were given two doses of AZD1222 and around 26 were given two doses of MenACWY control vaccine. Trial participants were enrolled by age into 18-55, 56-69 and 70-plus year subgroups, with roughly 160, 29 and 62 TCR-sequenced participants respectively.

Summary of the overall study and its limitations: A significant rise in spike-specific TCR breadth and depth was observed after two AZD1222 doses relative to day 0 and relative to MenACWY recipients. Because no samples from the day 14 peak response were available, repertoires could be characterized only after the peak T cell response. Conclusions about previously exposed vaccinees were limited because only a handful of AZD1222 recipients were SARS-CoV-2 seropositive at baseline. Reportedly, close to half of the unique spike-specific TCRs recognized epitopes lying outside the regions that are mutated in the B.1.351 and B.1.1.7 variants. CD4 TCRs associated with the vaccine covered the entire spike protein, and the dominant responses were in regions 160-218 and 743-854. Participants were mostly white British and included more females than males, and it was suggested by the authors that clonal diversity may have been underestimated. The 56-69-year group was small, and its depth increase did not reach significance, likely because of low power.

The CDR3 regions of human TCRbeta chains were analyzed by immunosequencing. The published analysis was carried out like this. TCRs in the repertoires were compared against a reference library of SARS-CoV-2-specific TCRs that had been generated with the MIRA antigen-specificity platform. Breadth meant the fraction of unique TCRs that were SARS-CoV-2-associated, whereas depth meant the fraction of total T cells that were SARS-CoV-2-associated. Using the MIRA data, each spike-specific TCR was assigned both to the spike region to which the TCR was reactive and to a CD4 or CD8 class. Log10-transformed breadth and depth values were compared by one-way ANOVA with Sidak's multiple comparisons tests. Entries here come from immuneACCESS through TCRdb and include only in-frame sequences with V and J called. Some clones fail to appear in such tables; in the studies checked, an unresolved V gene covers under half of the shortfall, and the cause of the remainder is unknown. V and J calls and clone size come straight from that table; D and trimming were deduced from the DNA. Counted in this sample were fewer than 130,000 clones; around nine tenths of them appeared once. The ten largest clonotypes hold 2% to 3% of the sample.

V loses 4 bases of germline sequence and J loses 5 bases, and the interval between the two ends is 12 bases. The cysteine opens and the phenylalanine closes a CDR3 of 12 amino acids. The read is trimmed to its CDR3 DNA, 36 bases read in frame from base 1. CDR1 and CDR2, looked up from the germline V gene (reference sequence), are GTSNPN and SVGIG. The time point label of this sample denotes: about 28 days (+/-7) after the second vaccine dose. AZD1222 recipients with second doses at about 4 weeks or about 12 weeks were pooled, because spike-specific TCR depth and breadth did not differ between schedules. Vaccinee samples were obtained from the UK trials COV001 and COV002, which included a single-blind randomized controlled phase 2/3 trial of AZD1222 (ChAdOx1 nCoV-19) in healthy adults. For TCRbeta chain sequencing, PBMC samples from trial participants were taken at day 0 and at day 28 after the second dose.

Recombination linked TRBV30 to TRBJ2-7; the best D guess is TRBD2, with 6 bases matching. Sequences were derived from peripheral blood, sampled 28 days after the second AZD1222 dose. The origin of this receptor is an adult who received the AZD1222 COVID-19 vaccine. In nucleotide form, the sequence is TGTGCCTGGAAGGGACTCACCAACGAGCAGTACTTC. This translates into CAWKGLTNEQYF.